The clone carrying this T cell receptor beta chain was seen repeatedly, ten times or more. One entry per CDR3 protein, called by TCRdb with MiXCR from the 5' RACE reads. This sample has about 50,000 distinct CDR3 sequences, with 17% found just once. The CDR3 runs to 14 residues. Deletions cut 4 bases from V and 0 bases from J, with 4 bases between. Germline CDR1 MNHEY, CDR2 SVGEGT. Input material: naive CD4+ T cells sorted from blood. Subset here: naive CD4+ T cells, CD4+CD45RA+CD25-. The chain recombines TRBV6-2 or TRBV6-3 with TRBJ2-6, with unresolved D. The TCR originated in a female donor with breast cancer. Here the CDR3 reads CASSWFSGANVLTF. CDR3 sequence (DNA): TGTGCCAGCAGTTGGTTCTCTGGGGCCAACGTCCTGACTTTC.